This T cell receptor beta chain was recorded in a study of shared clonotypes between healthy human individuals. Terminally differentiated effector memory CD45RA+ cells were excluded from the naive CD8 cells, which were CD45RO-negative and positively selected for CCR7. The CDR3 extends over 14 amino acids. Trimming pared 1 base from V and 5 bases from J, leaving 11 bases between. Germline CDR1 reads MGHDK; CDR2 reads SYGVNS. Every immunoSEQ plate was one replicate of a subset's evenly spread DNA. DNA at about 190 ng, about 30,000 T cell genomes, went into sorted-subset replicate PCRs. Generated by immunoSEQ multiplex PCR, the TCRdb table keeps only in-frame clones and is missing some. The sample includes about 650,000 clones, 95% to 96% seen only once; the top ten take less than 0.13%. General study points: Donor scarcity curtailed the genetic and exposure-history diversity represented herein.

This clone appeared once. What it binds is unknown. This chain connects TRBV25-1 to TRBJ2-5; weak D call: TRBD2 (6 bases). The material sequenced was naive CD8+ T cells sorted from blood. This receptor was identified in a woman aged 25 to 45 in good health. CDR3 DNA: TGTGCCAGCAGTGAATGGGGGGATCTGGAGACCCAGTACTTC. Protein product: CASSEWGDLETQYF.